Sequencing of this T cell receptor (beta chain) was carried out in a study of CD8 T cells in ankylosing spondylitis. Between the trimmed V and J ends, which lost 4 bases and 8 bases, there was a span of 14 bases. Germline V gives CDR1 MNHEY, CDR2 SVGAGI. The CDR3 sequence is 13 residues long. Study-wide points: Past studies reported some motif variants in reactive arthritis synovial fluid and blood. Clones linked to the disease showed a CD8+ phenotype. They occurred at relatively low frequencies in peripheral blood. Apparently characteristic of ankylosing spondylitis blood was a TCR beta motif (about 8 highly homologous variants).

TCRdb itself ran the 5' RACE reads through MiXCR, one entry per CDR3 protein. The sample lists about 220,000 distinct CDR3 sequences, about 7% occurring once. Many counts were recorded for this clonotype. Its antigen is as yet unknown. J is TRBJ1-2 and V is TRBV6-5; the D is unclear. The specimen was blood, either unsorted or a sorted T cell fraction (not recorded which). The TCR sequence derives from a male donor with ankylosing spondylitis. The CDR3 nucleotides read TGTGCCAGCAGTTCGTCTTGGGCCGACGGCTACACCTTC. Amino acid sequence: CASSSSWADGYTF.